This T cell receptor (beta chain) was observed in a study of vaccination effects on CD4 cells after COVID-19. Turning to the study itself: Ahead of sequencing, the ViraFEST assay grew antigen-specific CD4+ T cells using viral peptide pools. Wells of around 2.2 million PBMC each were grown with about 9.5 IU/ml IL-2 and approximately 10 ug/ml peptides.

Libraries were prepared by immunoSEQ multiplex PCR; TCRdb keeps only in-frame clonotypes and omits some of them. The sample includes tens of thousands of clones, approximately 71% of them seen just once. The CDR3 length is 13 residues. Trimming removed 2 bases at V and 1 base at J, with 4 bases between. CDR1 is MNHEY, CDR2 SVGAGI, per germline. CD4+ T cells were isolated after around ten days of culture. In regard to this clone: Its target is not known.

The source was CD4+ T cells from PBMCs cultured without peptide, collected before COVID-19 vaccination. The clonotype comes from a human donor who received a COVID-19 vaccine. The rearrangement joins TRBV6-5 to TRBJ2-3; D unclear. CDR3 in DNA: TGTGCCAGCAGTTACGACGGCACAGATACGCAGTATTTT. This sequence encodes CASSYDGTDTQYF.